This T cell receptor beta chain came from a study of low-dose radiotherapy and immunotherapy resistance in tumors. Study as a whole: Participants in Cohort 1 were administered 0.5 Gy per fraction at 2-week intervals, to a cumulative dose of 6.5 Gy. Every two weeks patients got nivolumab 240 mg flat dose, plus ipilimumab 1 mg/kg every six weeks, intravenously.

Time point specified: after trial treatment. Treatment denoted: LDRT plus nivolumab, ipilimumab, low-dose cyclophosphamide and aspirin (RACIN trial). Donors were dosed with nivolumab and ipilimumab; they also received aspirin, low-dose cyclophosphamide and low-dose radiotherapy. TRAV- and TRBV-specific primers, spanning alpha and beta chains, primed first-strand cDNA. TCR amplification used around 20 PCR cycles, a constant-region primer and a V-primer adapter. Via MiXCR, TCRdb re-called the reads, giving one row per CDR3 protein. Among around 80,000 distinct CDR3 sequences listed, around 17% were seen once. The CDR3 totals 15 residues. The germline V gene has CDR1 SEHNR and CDR2 FQNEAQ (reference sequence). In regard to this clonotype: It differs at one base from a far larger clone, so likely a read error.

The TCR comes from a male donor with prostate cancer. The chain joins TRBV7-9 to TRBJ2-7; either TRBD1 or TRBD2 may fit D (5 bases each). The sample consisted of PBMCs, taken after low-dose radiotherapy plus immunotherapy. This chain's CDR3 is CASGLTSGAQGEQYF. The CDR3 nucleotides are TGTGCCAGCGGCTTAACGAGCGGAGCCCAGGGCGAGCAGTACTTC.